The present entry profiles one T cell receptor (beta chain) with its context. Its antigen is still unknown. The V gene's germline CDR1 is MNHNY and CDR2 SVGAGI (reference sequence). The CDR3 consists of 15 residues. V was clipped by 5 bases and J by 6 bases, with 16 bases between them. This specimen belongs to a study of Ad26.COV2.S vaccination and SARS-CoV-2 variants. Turning to the study itself: Intramuscular Ad26.COV2.S at 5x10^10 or 1x10^11 viral particles.

Sample treatment: some 20 received Ad26.COV2.S at low or high dose, single or two shots; about 5 received placebo; per-sample allocation not given. At day 63 after the first vaccine or placebo injection, samples were drawn. An adult aged 18-55 years in Boston served as the donor. Data came from immunoSEQ multiplex PCR; TCRdb stores just in-frame clones and leaves some out. The repertoire holds about 400,000 clones, about nine tenths seen once, with about 2% in the top ten. General study results and limits: Across vaccine and placebo recipients, the breadth of non-spike TCRs was similar.

The chain uses TRBV6-6 and TRBJ2-2; TRBD2 is a possible D gene (6 bases). Sequences were derived from peripheral blood, sampled in a trial of Ad26.COV2.S vaccine versus placebo. The TCR comes from a person between 18 and 65 years old who received the Ad26.COV2.S COVID-19 vaccine or a placebo. CDR3: CASSQPQTRPGELFF. CDR3 DNA: TGTGCCAGCAGTCAGCCCCAGACTAGGCCCGGGGAGCTGTTTTTT.